The rows below give T cell receptor beta chains drawn from one sample of a study of CXCR3-negative and CXCR3-positive naive CD8 T cells. TCRdb re-called the 5' RACE reads, yielding one record per CDR3 amino acid sequence without DNA. Its table lists about 98,000 distinct CDR3 sequences. Sequencing was done on a sample of naive CXCR3+ CD8+ T cells from blood. Receptor source: a human donor in good health. Some clones in this sample may be carry-over from other donors' samples. Each CDR3 is given with its conserved first and last residue.

j_gene: TRBJ2-4; v_gene: TRBV10-3; CDR3aa: CAISESSTGIENIQYF
j_gene: TRBJ2-1; v_gene: TRBV12-3/TRBV12-4; CDR3aa: CASSRQDEQFF
j_gene: TRBJ1-6; v_gene: TRBV7-2; CDR3aa: CASSPRDLDRGNHSPLHF
j_gene: TRBJ2-2; v_gene: TRBV9; CDR3aa: CASSVDPMVYANTGELFF
j_gene: TRBJ2-5; v_gene: TRBV29-1; CDR3aa: CSVGPTGRLQETQYF
j_gene: TRBJ2-3; v_gene: TRBV7-3; CDR3aa: CASSASSGTDTDTQYF
j_gene: TRBJ1-1; v_gene: TRBV6-2/TRBV6-3; CDR3aa: CASRETRGGMNTEAFF
j_gene: TRBJ1-6; v_gene: TRBV7-9; CDR3aa: CASSPGQGLSSPLHF
j_gene: TRBJ2-1; v_gene: TRBV29-1; CDR3aa: CSVPFLPHNEQFF
j_gene: TRBJ2-7; v_gene: TRBV7-6; CDR3aa: CASGPSGQGLVSSYEQYF
j_gene: TRBJ2-1; v_gene: TRBV12-3/TRBV12-4; CDR3aa: CASSFRGVAGSFF
j_gene: TRBJ2-2; v_gene: TRBV4-2; CDR3aa: CASTQAPVTGELFF
j_gene: TRBJ1-2; v_gene: TRBV4-1; CDR3aa: CASSQESGASPGGYTF
j_gene: TRBJ1-1; v_gene: TRBV19; CDR3aa: CASRTGTGAEAFF
j_gene: TRBJ2-7; v_gene: TRBV29-1; CDR3aa: CSVGDGRAYEQYF
j_gene: TRBJ2-7; v_gene: TRBV6-2/TRBV6-3; CDR3aa: CASSSTSGYEQYF
j_gene: TRBJ2-2; v_gene: TRBV14; CDR3aa: CASSPRVLGRTTGELFF
j_gene: TRBJ1-2; v_gene: TRBV12-3/TRBV12-4; CDR3aa: CASIEGTANPGYTF
j_gene: TRBJ2-1; v_gene: TRBV6-4; CDR3aa: CASSDSPSGGYNEQFF
j_gene: TRBJ2-6; v_gene: TRBV3-1; CDR3aa: CASSQGEGAAGANVLTF
j_gene: TRBJ2-5; v_gene: TRBV6-2/TRBV6-3; CDR3aa: CASSYSTLLGTGETQYF
j_gene: TRBJ2-1; v_gene: TRBV7-9; CDR3aa: CASSRTGVYEQFF
j_gene: TRBJ2-1; v_gene: TRBV6-5; CDR3aa: CASSGTSGGAREQFF
j_gene: TRBJ2-7; v_gene: TRBV7-2; CDR3aa: CASSPGGIYEQYF
j_gene: TRBJ2-7; v_gene: TRBV24-1; CDR3aa: CATSDFQGYEQYF
j_gene: TRBJ1-1; v_gene: TRBV20-1; CDR3aa: CSARETTGEDIEAFF
j_gene: TRBJ2-7; v_gene: TRBV14; CDR3aa: CASSQTLVRRDGDEQYF
j_gene: TRBJ2-7; v_gene: TRBV19; CDR3aa: CASSMIVGTSYEQYF
j_gene: TRBJ2-5; v_gene: TRBV28; CDR3aa: CASSLKETQYF
j_gene: TRBJ2-1; v_gene: TRBV29-1; CDR3aa: CSVEGLAGGPYNEQFF
j_gene: TRBJ2-1; v_gene: TRBV5-5; CDR3aa: CASSLWAGGIEDEQFF
j_gene: TRBJ2-1; v_gene: TRBV6-1; CDR3aa: CASGAGLFNEQFF
j_gene: TRBJ2-1; v_gene: TRBV28; CDR3aa: CASSLNRGYNEQFF
j_gene: TRBJ2-3; v_gene: TRBV6-5; CDR3aa: CASSPPGLASQDTQYF
j_gene: TRBJ2-1; v_gene: TRBV6-4; CDR3aa: CASSDSASGVNEQFF
j_gene: TRBJ2-7; v_gene: TRBV7-9; CDR3aa: CASSRSGSGYEQYF
j_gene: TRBJ2-7; v_gene: TRBV9; CDR3aa: CASTRLPQSQRSSYEQYF
j_gene: TRBJ2-1; v_gene: TRBV20-1; CDR3aa: CSARDRAGVGDDQFF
j_gene: TRBJ2-7; v_gene: TRBV6-5; CDR3aa: CASSATGIYEQYF
j_gene: TRBJ2-5; v_gene: TRBV29-1; CDR3aa: CSVASYNQETQYF
j_gene: TRBJ2-3; v_gene: TRBV12-3/TRBV12-4; CDR3aa: CASSFAGATDTQYF
j_gene: TRBJ2-5; v_gene: TRBV6-5; CDR3aa: CSSSYWAEETQYF
j_gene: TRBJ2-3; v_gene: TRBV7-2; CDR3aa: CASSLKGVSTDTQYF
j_gene: TRBJ1-4; v_gene: TRBV7-2; CDR3aa: CASSLTNEKLFF
j_gene: TRBJ2-5; v_gene: TRBV7-9; CDR3aa: CASSLPGGETQYF
j_gene: TRBJ2-7; v_gene: TRBV30; CDR3aa: CAWRGTDNYEQYF
j_gene: TRBJ1-1; v_gene: TRBV9; CDR3aa: CASSVVLGPFTEAFF
j_gene: TRBJ1-2; v_gene: TRBV7-9; CDR3aa: CASSFIDGYTF
j_gene: TRBJ2-2; v_gene: TRBV6-2/TRBV6-3; CDR3aa: CASSYWDRNTGELFF
j_gene: TRBJ2-3; v_gene: TRBV12-3/TRBV12-4; CDR3aa: CASSFTLKADTQYF
j_gene: TRBJ2-3; v_gene: TRBV7-9; CDR3aa: CASSWGSYDTQYF
j_gene: TRBJ2-7; v_gene: TRBV6-2/TRBV6-3; CDR3aa: CASSYVLGPSYEQYF
j_gene: TRBJ2-7; v_gene: TRBV6-5; CDR3aa: CASSYEAVSSYEQYF
j_gene: TRBJ1-2; v_gene: TRBV5-5; CDR3aa: CASSPSGQANYGYTF
j_gene: TRBJ2-1; v_gene: TRBV6-4; CDR3aa: CASSDSGGGYNEQFF
j_gene: TRBJ2-7; v_gene: TRBV15; CDR3aa: CATSTGTGTYEQYF
j_gene: TRBJ2-7; v_gene: TRBV28; CDR3aa: CASSLLSSYEQYF
j_gene: TRBJ2-7; v_gene: TRBV9; CDR3aa: CASSVGGGGGPSYEQYF
j_gene: TRBJ1-5; v_gene: TRBV12-3/TRBV12-4; CDR3aa: CASSLSGVGQPQHF